This T cell receptor beta chain appears in the sequencing data of a study of PD-1 blockade in classical Hodgkin lymphoma. Study-wide results and limits: Some patients began nivolumab under 1 year after ASCT. These patients were excluded from later analyses. It was CD4+ TCR diversity, not CD8+, that rose significantly by C4D1.

This CDR3 comprises 13 residues. Germline loops: CDR1 LNHDA, CDR2 SQIVND (reference sequence). The V and J ends lost 5 bases and 0 bases respectively, with 7 bases between them. Time point reported: cycle 4 day 1 (C4D1), after less than 7 weeks of nivolumab. Autologous stem cell transplantation was followed by relapse in every patient, and brentuximab vedotin exposure varied. As regards this clone: Its target is unknown.

Method: immunoSEQ multiplex PCR; TCRdb's copy keeps in-frame clones and lacks some. The sample carries approximately 90,000 clones, over 80% recorded once. The sample in question was peripheral blood mononuclear cells (PBMCs), obtained before the fourth cycle of nivolumab. The clonotype originates from a human donor with classical Hodgkin lymphoma. The chain links TRBV19 to TRBJ2-5; unclear D gene. CDR3 nucleotides: TGTGCCAGTAGTGCGAGGTACCAAGAGACCCAGTACTTC. Protein sequence: CASSARYQETQYF.